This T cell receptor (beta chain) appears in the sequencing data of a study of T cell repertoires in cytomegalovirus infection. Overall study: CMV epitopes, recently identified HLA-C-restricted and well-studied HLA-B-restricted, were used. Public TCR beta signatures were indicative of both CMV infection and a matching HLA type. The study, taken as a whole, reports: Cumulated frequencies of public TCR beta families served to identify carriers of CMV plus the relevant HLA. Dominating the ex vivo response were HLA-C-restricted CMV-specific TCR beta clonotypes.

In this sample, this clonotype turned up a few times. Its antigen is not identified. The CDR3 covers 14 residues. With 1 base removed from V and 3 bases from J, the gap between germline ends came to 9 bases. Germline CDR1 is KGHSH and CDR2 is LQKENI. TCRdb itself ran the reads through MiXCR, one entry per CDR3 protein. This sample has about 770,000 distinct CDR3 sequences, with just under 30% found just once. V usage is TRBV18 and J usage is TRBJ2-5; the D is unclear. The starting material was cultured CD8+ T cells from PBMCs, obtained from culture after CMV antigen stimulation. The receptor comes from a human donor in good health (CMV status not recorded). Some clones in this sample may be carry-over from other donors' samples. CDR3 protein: CASSPLPLKETQYF. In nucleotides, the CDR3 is TGTGCCAGCTCACCACTCCCACTTAAAGAGACCCAGTACTTC.